This T cell receptor (beta chain) was captured by sequencing in a study of T cell repertoires in cytomegalovirus infection. Study-wide points: The study found HLA-C-restricted CMV-specific TCR beta clonotypes dominating the ex vivo response.

This clonotype was seen more than once but under ten times. What it binds is unknown. A single record per CDR3 protein comes from TCRdb applying MiXCR to the reads. The repertoire has 160,000 or so distinct CDR3 sequences, 17% of them found once; the top ten carry roughly 20%. Looked up from germline, CDR1 is MNHEY and CDR2 is SMNVEV (reference sequence). The V end was cut by 5 bases, the J end by 8 bases, with 15 bases between. The CDR3 loop spans 13 amino acids. The sequenced sample consisted of CD8+ T cells from PBMCs. This receptor was identified in a human donor in good health (CMV status not recorded). Some clones in this sample may be carry-over from other donors' samples. The rearrangement uses TRBV27 and TRBJ1-2; D may be TRBD1 (6 bases). CDR3 protein: CASSRGAAVGYTF. DNA for the CDR3: TGTGCCAGCAGTCGGGGGGCCGCCGTAGGCTACACCTTC.